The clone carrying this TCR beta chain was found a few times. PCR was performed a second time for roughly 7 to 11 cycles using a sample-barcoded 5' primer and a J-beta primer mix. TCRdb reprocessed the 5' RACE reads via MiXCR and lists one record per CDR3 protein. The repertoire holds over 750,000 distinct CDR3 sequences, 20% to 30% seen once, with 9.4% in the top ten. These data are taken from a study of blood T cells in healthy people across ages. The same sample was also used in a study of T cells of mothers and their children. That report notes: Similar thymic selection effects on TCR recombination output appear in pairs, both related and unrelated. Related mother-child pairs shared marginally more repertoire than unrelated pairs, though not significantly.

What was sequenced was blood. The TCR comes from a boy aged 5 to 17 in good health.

CDR3 in amino acids: CATSSRDRGSYGYTF. The CDR3 coding sequence is TGTGCCACCAGCAGCCGGGACAGGGGGTCCTATGGCTACACCTTC. The chain employs TRBV15 and TRBJ1-2; 11 bases are a match to TRBD1. V trimming: 3 bases; J trimming: 4 bases; junction bases outside the gene matches: 4. Germline V gives CDR1 LNHNV, CDR2 YYDKDF (reference sequence). The CDR3 is made up of 15 amino acids.